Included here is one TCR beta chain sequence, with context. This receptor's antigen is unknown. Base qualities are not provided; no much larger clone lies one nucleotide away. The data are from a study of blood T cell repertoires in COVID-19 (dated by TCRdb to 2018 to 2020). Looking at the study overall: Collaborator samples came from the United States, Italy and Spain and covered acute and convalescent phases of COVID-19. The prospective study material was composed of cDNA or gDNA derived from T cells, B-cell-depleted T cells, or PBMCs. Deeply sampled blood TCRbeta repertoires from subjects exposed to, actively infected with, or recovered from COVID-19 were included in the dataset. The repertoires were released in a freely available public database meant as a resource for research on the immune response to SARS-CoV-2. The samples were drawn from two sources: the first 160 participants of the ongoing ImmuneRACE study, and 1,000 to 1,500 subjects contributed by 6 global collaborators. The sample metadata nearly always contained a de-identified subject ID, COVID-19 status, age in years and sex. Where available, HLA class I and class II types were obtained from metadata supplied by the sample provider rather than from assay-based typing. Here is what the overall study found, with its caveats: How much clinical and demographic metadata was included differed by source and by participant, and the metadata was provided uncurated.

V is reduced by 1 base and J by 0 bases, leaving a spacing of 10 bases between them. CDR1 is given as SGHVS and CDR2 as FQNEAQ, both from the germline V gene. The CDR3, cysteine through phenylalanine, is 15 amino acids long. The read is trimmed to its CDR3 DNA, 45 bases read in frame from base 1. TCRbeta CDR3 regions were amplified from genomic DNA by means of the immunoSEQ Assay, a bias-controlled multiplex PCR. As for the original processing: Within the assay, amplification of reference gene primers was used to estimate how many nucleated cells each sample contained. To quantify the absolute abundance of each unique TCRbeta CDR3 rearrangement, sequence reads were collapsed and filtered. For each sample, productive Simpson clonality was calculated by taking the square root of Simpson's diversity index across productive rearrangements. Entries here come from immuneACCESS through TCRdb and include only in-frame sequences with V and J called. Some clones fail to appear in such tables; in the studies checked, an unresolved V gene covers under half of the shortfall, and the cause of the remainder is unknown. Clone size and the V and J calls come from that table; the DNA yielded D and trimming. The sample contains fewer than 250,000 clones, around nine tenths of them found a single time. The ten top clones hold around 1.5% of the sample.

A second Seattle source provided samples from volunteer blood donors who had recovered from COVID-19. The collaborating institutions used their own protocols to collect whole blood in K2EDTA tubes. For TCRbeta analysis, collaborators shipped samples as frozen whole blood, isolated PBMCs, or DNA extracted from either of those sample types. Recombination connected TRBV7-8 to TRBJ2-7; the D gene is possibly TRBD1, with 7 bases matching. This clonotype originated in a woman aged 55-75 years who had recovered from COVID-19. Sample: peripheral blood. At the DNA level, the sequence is TGTGCCAGCAGCTTAGTCCAGGGGGGCTCCTACGAGCAGTACTTC. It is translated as CASSLVQGGSYEQYF.